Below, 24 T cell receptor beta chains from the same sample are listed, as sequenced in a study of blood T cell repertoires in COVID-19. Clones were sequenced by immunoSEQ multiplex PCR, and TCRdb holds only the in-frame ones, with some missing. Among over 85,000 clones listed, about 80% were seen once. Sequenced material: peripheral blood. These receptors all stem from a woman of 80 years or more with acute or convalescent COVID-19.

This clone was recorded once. The CDR3 DNA reads TGTGCCAGCAGTTTGGCAGGGGACTCCTACGAGCAGTACTTC. Its protein is CASSLAGDSYEQYF. The chain recombines TRBV28 with TRBJ2-7; a possible D gene is TRBD1 (6 bases). This CDR3 has 14 amino acids. The germline V gene encodes CDR1 MDHEN and CDR2 SYDVKM. With 3 bases removed from V and 0 bases from J, the gap between germline ends came to 9 bases.

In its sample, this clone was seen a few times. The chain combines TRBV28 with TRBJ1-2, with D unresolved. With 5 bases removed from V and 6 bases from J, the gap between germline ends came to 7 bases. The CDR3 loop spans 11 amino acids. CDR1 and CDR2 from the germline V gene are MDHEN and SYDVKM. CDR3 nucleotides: TGTGCCAGCAGTCCAGGAAATGGCTACACCTTC. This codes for CASSPGNGYTF.

The CDR3, as DNA: TGTGCCAGTATGGCGGGAGGGAACACCGGGGAGCTGTTTTTT. Its translation is CASMAGGNTGELFF. The chain combines TRBV19 with TRBJ2-2; 8 positions match TRBD2. J lost 1 base, V lost 7 bases, and 2 bases had no gene match. CDR3 size: 14 residues. Looked up from germline, CDR1 is LNHDA and CDR2 is SQIVND (reference sequence).

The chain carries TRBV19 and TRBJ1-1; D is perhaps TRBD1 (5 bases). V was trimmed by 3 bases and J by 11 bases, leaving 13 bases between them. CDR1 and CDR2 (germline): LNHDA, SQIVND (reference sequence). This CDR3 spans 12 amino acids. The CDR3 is CASSMTSRGAFF. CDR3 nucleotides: TGTGCCAGTAGTATGACCTCGCGGGGGGCTTTCTTT.

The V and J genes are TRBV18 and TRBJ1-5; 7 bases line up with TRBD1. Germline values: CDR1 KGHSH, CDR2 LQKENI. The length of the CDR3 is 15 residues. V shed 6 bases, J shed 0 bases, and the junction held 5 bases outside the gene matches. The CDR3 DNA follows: TGTGCCAGCTCCGAAGGACAGGATAGCAATCAGCCCCAGCATTTT. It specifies CASSEGQDSNQPQHF.

CDR3 bases: TGTGCCAGCAGCGTACATGCGGGTAAGACCTACGAGCAGTACTTC. This gives the protein CASSVHAGKTYEQYF. The V and J genes are TRBV9 and TRBJ2-7, with a tentative D call TRBD2 (5 bases). The CDR3 consists of 15 residues. Germline values: CDR1 SGDLS, CDR2 YYNGEE. V was shortened by 1 base and J by 2 bases, with 13 bases between the two germline ends.

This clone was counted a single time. DNA of the CDR3: TGCAGCGTTGAAGAGGTCTGGGACATAAACACTGAAGCTTTCTTT. It is translated as CSVEEVWDINTEAFF. The chain is built from TRBV29-1 and TRBJ1-1; TRBD1 is a possible D gene (6 bases). Germline CDR1 and CDR2: SQVTM and ANQGSEA. V was clipped by 0 bases and J by 2 bases, with 13 bases between them. The CDR3 is 15 residues long.

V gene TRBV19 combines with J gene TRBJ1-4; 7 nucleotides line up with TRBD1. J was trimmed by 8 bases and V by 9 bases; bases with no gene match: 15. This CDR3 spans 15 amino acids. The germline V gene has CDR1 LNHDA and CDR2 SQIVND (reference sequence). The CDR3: CASVESQGIGEKLFF. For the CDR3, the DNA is TGTGCCAGCGTTGAATCACAGGGGATAGGGGAAAAACTGTTTTTT.

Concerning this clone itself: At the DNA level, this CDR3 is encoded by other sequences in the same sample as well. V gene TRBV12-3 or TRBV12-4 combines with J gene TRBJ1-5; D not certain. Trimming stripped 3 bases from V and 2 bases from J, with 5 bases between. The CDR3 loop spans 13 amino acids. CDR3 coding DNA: TGTGCCAGCAGTTTGCAGGGCAATCAGCCCCAGCATTTT. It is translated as CASSLQGNQPQHF.

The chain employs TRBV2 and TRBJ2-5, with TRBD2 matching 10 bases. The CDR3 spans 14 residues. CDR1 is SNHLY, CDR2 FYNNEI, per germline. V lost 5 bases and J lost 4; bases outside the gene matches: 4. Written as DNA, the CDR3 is TGTGCCAGCAGTCCTGGACTAGCGGTAGAGACCCAGTACTTC. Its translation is CASSPGLAVETQYF.

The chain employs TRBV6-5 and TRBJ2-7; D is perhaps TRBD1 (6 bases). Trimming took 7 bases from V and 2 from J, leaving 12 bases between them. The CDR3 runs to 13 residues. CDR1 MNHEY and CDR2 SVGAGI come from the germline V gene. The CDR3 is CASKGDPPYEQYF. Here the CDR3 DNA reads TGTGCCAGCAAGGGGGACCCGCCCTACGAGCAGTACTTC.

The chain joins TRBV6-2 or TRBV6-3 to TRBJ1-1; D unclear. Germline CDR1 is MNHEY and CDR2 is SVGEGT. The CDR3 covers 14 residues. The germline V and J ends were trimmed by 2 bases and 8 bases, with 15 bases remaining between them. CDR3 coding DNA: TGTGCCAGCAGTTACGAAGTGGAGATCACAGAAGCTTTCTTT. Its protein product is CASSYEVEITEAFF.

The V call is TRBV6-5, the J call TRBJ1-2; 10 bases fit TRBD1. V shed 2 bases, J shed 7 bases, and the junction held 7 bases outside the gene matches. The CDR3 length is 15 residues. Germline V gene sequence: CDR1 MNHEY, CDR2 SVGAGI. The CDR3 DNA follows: TGTGCCAGCAGTTACACGGGACAGGGGCAGGGTGGCTACACCTTC. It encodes CASSYTGQGQGGYTF.

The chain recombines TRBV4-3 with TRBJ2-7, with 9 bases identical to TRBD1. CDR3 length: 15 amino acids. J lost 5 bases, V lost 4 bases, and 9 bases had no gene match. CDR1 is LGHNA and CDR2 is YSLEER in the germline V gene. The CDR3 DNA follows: TGCGCCAGCAGCCGGGAGGGACAGGGAGCCCACGAGCAGTACTTC. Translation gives CASSREGQGAHEQYF.

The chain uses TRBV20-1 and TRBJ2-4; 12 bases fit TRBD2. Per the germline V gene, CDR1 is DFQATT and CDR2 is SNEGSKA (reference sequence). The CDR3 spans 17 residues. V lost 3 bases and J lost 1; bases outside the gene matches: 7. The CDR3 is CSASGTSGQMAKNIQYF. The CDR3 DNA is TGCAGTGCTAGTGGGACTAGCGGGCAAATGGCCAAAAACATTCAGTACTTC.

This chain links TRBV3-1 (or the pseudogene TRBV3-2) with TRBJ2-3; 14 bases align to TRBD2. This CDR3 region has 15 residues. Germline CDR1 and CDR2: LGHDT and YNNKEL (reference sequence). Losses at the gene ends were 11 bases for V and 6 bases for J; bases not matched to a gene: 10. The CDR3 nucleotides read TGTGCCGTCTCCTGGACTAGCGGGGGGAGCGATACGCAGTATTTT. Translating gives CAVSWTSGGSDTQYF.

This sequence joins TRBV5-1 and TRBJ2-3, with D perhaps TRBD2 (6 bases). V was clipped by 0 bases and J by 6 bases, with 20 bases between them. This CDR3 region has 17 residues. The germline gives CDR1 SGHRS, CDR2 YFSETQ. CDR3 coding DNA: TGCGCCAGCAGCTTGGCGGGGGTGACGCACACATTGGATACGCAGTATTTT. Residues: CASSLAGVTHTLDTQYF.

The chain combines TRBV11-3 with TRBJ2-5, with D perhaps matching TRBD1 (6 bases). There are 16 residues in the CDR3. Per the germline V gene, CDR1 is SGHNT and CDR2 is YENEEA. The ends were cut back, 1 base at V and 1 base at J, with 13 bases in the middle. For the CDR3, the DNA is TGTGCCAGCAGCTTAGGGCAGGGGTTTCTCCAAGAGACCCAGTACTTC. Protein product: CASSLGQGFLQETQYF.

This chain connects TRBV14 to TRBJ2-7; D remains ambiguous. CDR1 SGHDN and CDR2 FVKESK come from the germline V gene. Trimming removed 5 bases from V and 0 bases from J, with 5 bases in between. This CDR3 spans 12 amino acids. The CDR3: CASSSNSYEQYF. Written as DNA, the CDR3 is TGTGCCAGCAGCTCCAACTCCTACGAGCAGTACTTC.

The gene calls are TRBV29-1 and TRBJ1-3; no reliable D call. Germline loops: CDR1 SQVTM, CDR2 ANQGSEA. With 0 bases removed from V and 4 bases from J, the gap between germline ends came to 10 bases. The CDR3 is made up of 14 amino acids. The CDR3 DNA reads TGCAGCGTTGAAGATCGCGGGTTCGGAAACACCATATATTTT. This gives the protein CSVEDRGFGNTIYF.

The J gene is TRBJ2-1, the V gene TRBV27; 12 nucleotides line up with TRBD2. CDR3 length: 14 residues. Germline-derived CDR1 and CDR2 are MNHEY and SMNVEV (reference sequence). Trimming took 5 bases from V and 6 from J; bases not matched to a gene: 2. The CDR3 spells CASSLAGGTNEQFF. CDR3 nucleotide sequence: TGTGCCAGCAGTCTAGCGGGAGGGACCAATGAGCAGTTCTTC.

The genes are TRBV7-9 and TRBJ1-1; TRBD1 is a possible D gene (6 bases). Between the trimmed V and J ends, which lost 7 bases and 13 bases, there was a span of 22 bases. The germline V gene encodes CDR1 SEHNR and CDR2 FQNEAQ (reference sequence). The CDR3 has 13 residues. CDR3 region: CASTGLGAQGVFF. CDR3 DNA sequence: TGTGCCAGCACCGGTTTGGGGGCGCAAGGTGTTTTCTTT.

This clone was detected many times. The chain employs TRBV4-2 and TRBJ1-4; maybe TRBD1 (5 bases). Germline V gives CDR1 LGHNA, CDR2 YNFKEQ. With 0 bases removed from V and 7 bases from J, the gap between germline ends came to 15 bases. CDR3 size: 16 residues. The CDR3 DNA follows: TGTGCCAGCAGCCAAGATTTGGCAGGGTTGGGTGAAAAACTGTTTTTT. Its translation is CASSQDLAGLGEKLFF.

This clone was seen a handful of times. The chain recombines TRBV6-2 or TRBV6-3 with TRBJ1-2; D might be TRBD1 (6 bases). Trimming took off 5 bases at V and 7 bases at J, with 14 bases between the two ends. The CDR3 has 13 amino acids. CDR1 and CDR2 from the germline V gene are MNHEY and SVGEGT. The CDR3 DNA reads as TGTGCCAGCAGTCAGGGGTACCTCCTTGGCTACACCTTC. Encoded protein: CASSQGYLLGYTF.